A single sample gave rise to the 17 T cell receptor beta chains below, sequenced in a study of blood T cell repertoires in COVID-19 (dated by TCRdb to the early 2020s). Libraries were constructed by the immunoSEQ multiplex PCR assay. TCRdb carries this immuneACCESS record with in-frame sequences only. Its versions omit some clonotypes, under half of them owing to an unresolved V gene in the studies checked, with the rest unexplained. The sample table holds fewer than 75,000 clones, of which over 85% were seen once. Roughly a tenth of the sample rests with the top ten. The sequenced material came from peripheral blood. These receptors were collected from a human donor in a cohort sampled during active COVID-19.

This clone came up once. The chain uses TRBV28 and TRBJ2-4; possible D gene TRBD2, 6 bases. There are 19 residues in the CDR3. The ends were cut back, 1 base at V and 0 bases at J, with 19 bases in the middle. Looked up from germline, CDR1 is MDHEN and CDR2 is SYDVKM. CDR3: CASSLFGGGWELAKNIQYF. For the CDR3, the DNA is TGTGCCAGCAGTTTATTCGGGGGTGGGTGGGAACTAGCCAAAAACATTCAGTACTTC. The complete variable domain, with remaining parts taken from reference TRBV28 and TRBJ2-4, reads DVKVTQSSRYLVKRTGEKVFLECVQDMDHENMFWYRQDPGLGLRLIYFSYDVKMKEKGDIPEGYSVSREKKERFSLILESASTNQTSMYLCASSLFGGGWELAKNIQYFGAGTRLSVL.

V is TRBV2 and J is TRBJ2-1; 13 bases are shared with TRBD2. Per germline, CDR1 SNHLY and CDR2 FYNNEI. V trimming: 2 bases; J trimming: 8 bases; junction bases outside the gene matches: 12. CDR3 length equals 18 residues. The chain's CDR3 is CASSEIPLGLAGADEQFF. Written as DNA, the CDR3 is TGTGCCAGCAGTGAAATCCCCCTTGGACTAGCGGGAGCGGATGAGCAGTTCTTC.

This chain uses TRBV19 with TRBJ2-5; possibly TRBD2 for D (5 bases). The CDR3 runs 13 residues. The V end was cut by 8 bases, the J end by 2 bases, with 12 bases between. CDR1 LNHDA and CDR2 SQIVND come from the germline V gene (reference sequence). Here the CDR3 reads CASSREIQETQYF. DNA for the CDR3: TGTGCCAGTTCGAGGGAAATACAAGAGACCCAGTACTTC.

This chain connects TRBV9 to TRBJ2-5, with 9 bases that match TRBD2. Germline V gene data show CDR1 as SGDLS and CDR2 as YYNGEE. CDR3 size: 20 residues. With V trimmed by 4 bases and J by 1 base, 20 bases remained unmatched. This CDR3 reads CASSNPSGASGTPLQETQYF. The CDR3 DNA is TGTGCCAGCAGCAATCCATCGGGGGCTAGCGGGACCCCCCTCCAAGAGACCCAGTACTTC.

The gene calls are TRBV2 and TRBJ2-2, with 7 nucleotides matching TRBD1. The CDR3 has 15 residues. V shed 6 bases and J 3 bases; nucleotides not matched to a gene: 7. From germline, CDR1 is SNHLY and CDR2 FYNNEI. For the CDR3, the DNA is TGTGCCAGCAGGGACCCGGGACAGCACACCGGGGAGCTGTTTTTT. Amino acid sequence: CASRDPGQHTGELFF. The full variable domain, completed using reference TRBV2 and TRBJ2-2, is EPEVTQTPSHQVTQMGQEVILRCVPISNHLYFYWYRQILGQKVEFLVSFYNNEISEKSEIFDDQFSVERPDGSNFTLKIRSTKLEDSAMYFCASRDPGQHTGELFFGEGSRLTVL.

V usage is TRBV7-2 and J usage is TRBJ2-7, with D possibly being TRBD2 (6 bases). This CDR3 is built from 17 residues. Germline CDR1 is SGHTA and CDR2 is FQGNSA. V lost 0 bases and J lost 3, with 18 bases in between. The CDR3 DNA reads as TGTGCCAGCAGCTTAGCCGTAGCGCGGGAAGCCGGCTACGAGCAGTACTTC. It yields the protein CASSLAVAREAGYEQYF.

This clone came up a few times. The V call is TRBV30, the J call TRBJ2-3; TRBD1 is a possible D gene (7 bases). The CDR3 consists of 17 residues. Germline V lookup: CDR1 GTSNPN, CDR2 SVGIG (reference sequence). V was shortened by 6 bases and J by 6 bases, with 28 bases between the two germline ends. CDR3 region: CACNPTGAGGEGDTQYF. CDR3 in DNA: TGTGCCTGCAATCCCACAGGGGCGGGCGGGGAAGGGGATACGCAGTATTTT.

This clone was observed a single time. V and J are TRBV7-9 and TRBJ2-7; 7 bases line up with TRBD1. V was clipped by 6 bases and J by 5 bases; unmatched bases: 7. This CDR3 is built from 13 residues. Germline assignment: CDR1 SEHNR and CDR2 FQNEAQ (reference sequence). The DNA of the CDR3 is TGTGCCAGCAGTCAGACAGGGCTGAACGAGCAGTACTTC. As protein: CASSQTGLNEQYF.

The V and J genes are TRBV5-4 and TRBJ2-1; D is uncertain. Germline loops: CDR1 SGHNT, CDR2 YYREEE (reference sequence). V was trimmed by 3 bases and J by 10 bases, leaving 14 bases between them. The length of the CDR3 is 13 residues. CDR3 coding DNA: TGTGCCAGCAGCTCCCCGACACTTCGCGAGCAGTTCTTC. It specifies CASSSPTLREQFF.

This clone has only one observation. This rearrangement joins TRBV7-9 to TRBJ1-3; D remains unclear. The CDR3 has 14 residues. V was cut by 5 bases and J by 0 bases, with 8 bases left in between. The germline gives CDR1 SEHNR, CDR2 FQNEAQ (reference sequence). The CDR3 reads CASSQASSGNTIYF. CDR3 DNA sequence: TGTGCCAGCAGCCAAGCAAGCTCTGGAAACACCATATATTTT.

The V and J genes are TRBV6-2 or TRBV6-3 and TRBJ1-5, with 7 bases fitting TRBD1. V lost 2 bases and J lost 5; bases outside the gene matches: 9. This CDR3 is 16 amino acids long. Germline V gene data show CDR1 as MNHEY and CDR2 as SVGEGT. The CDR3 nucleotides read TGTGCCAGCAGTTACATCGACAGGGTGGCGGATCAGCCCCAGCATTTT. Residues: CASSYIDRVADQPQHF.

CDR3 DNA: TGTGCCAGCAGTTTTGACAGGGGTAATGAGCAGTTCTTC. Translating gives CASSFDRGNEQFF. This rearrangement joins TRBV27 to TRBJ2-1; 8 bases fit TRBD1. This CDR3 comprises 13 residues. The germline V gene encodes CDR1 MNHEY and CDR2 SMNVEV (reference sequence). Trimming removed 3 bases from V and 7 bases from J; junction bases left unmatched: 2.

The rearrangement uses TRBV7-8 and TRBJ2-1; no clear D gene. V gave up 10 bases and J gave up 2 bases, with 12 bases separating them. Germline lookup yields CDR1 SGHVS and CDR2 FQNEAQ. CDR3 length: 13 amino acids. The CDR3 loop reads CATMIETYNEQFF. Here the CDR3 DNA reads TGTGCCACCATGATTGAGACCTACAATGAGCAGTTCTTC.

The genes are TRBV7-8 and TRBJ2-2, with 15 bases matching TRBD2. The CDR3 is made up of 15 amino acids. Germline V gives CDR1 SGHVS, CDR2 FQNEAQ. V shed 5 bases and J 8 bases; nucleotides not matched to a gene: 3. In nucleotides, the CDR3 is TGTGCCAGCAGCCCAGGACTAGCGGGAGGGGGGGAGCTGTTTTTT. Amino acids: CASSPGLAGGGELFF.

The rearrangement joins TRBV6-5 to TRBJ1-2; D is undetermined. V shed 6 bases and J shed 8 bases, with 13 bases lying between them. The V gene's germline CDR1 is MNHEY and CDR2 SVGAGI. The CDR3 loop spans 12 amino acids. The CDR3 loop reads CASRQYIGGYTF. CDR3 nucleotide sequence: TGTGCCAGCAGACAGTATATTGGGGGCTACACCTTC.

The V and J genes are TRBV21-1 and TRBJ2-7; the DNA was not compared with TRBD2, the D call given in the table. TRBV21-1 is assigned pseudogene status. This CDR3 region has 17 residues. The CDR3 loop reads CASSKEELGLTSYEQYF. In nucleotides, the CDR3 is TGTGCCAGCAGCAAAGAGGAACTGGGACTGACTTCCTACGAGCAGTACTTC.

This clone appeared a single time. This chain links TRBV15 with TRBJ2-1; 11 bases map to TRBD2. CDR1 and CDR2 (germline): LNHNV, YYDKDF (reference sequence). V gave up 7 bases and J gave up 9 bases; unmatched junction bases: 17. This CDR3 has 17 amino acids. CDR3 residues: CATMGEPPSGRRFEQFF. The CDR3 nucleotides are TGTGCCACCATGGGGGAGCCGCCTAGCGGGAGGAGATTTGAGCAGTTCTTC.